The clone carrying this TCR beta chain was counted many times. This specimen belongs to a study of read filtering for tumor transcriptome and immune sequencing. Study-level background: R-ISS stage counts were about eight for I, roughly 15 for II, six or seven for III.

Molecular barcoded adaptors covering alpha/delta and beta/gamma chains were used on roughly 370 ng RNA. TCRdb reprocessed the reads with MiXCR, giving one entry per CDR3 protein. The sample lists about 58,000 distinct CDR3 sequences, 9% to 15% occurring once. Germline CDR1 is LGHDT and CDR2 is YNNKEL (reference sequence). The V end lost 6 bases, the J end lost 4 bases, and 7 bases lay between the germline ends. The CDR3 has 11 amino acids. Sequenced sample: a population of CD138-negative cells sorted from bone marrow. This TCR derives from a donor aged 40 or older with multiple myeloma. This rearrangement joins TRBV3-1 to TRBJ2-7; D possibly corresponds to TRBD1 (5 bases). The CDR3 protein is CASSDRYEQYF. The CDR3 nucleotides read TGTGCCAGCAGTGACAGATACGAGCAGTACTTC.